This TCR beta chain was recorded in a study of CD8 T cells in Susac syndrome (dated by TCRdb to the late 2010s). With respect to the entire study: Of the Susac syndrome patients who were sequenced, roughly eight were in clinical remission while more than five had clinically active disease. Susac syndrome patients were therapy-naive, on corticosteroids (some also receiving IVIg), or on IVIg alone at blood withdrawal. Whether CD8+ T cell activation and differentiation in Susac syndrome was antigen driven was tested using repertoire sequencing. CD8+ T cell repertoire clonality was compared between over 9 healthy donors, some 14 Susac syndrome patients and roughly 15 multiple sclerosis patients.

RNA was extracted with the RNeasy kit and about 0.5 to 1 ug was reverse transcribed using random hexamers. The immunoSEQ multiplex PCR assay, covering 54 Vbeta and 13 Jbeta segments, was used to amplify TCR beta CDR3 regions. PCR amplification bias was corrected by using a synthetic template baseline for primer optimization and computational correction. Per the original workflow: Reads were annotated to V, D and J genes according to IMGT and were analyzed with immunoSEQ Analyzer, with only productive sequences retained. Clonality was computed as one minus Shannon entropy normalized by log2 of the number of productive unique sequences. For each patient and control, public and private clones were evaluated within the 100 most prevalent clones. Clones were defined as Susac-specific when absent from the healthy and MS cohorts, from approximately 1,100 published viral clones and from other ImmuneACCESS disease sequences. Through fastp at Q25 and MiXCR, TCRdb rebuilt clones from the public reads, retaining in-frame beta chains. Every distinct CDR3 protein forms one entry, paired with its most common genes and DNA. The V and J calls shown here were made by TCRdb, not taken from the authors' results. Across this sample there are more than 100,000 distinct CDR3 sequences, with around 94% seen only once. 0.25% to 0.3% of the sample lies in the top ten.

The investigation overall reported the following: Looking at Susac-specific public clones, the researchers identified approximately 15 in the total CD8+ repertoire and a few in the CD8+ TEMRA repertoire. Clonal expansion was observed in Susac syndrome CD8+ repertoires, with the highest expansion in CD8+ TEMRA cells and greater expansion in clinically active than in remitting patients. The study acknowledged that relatively few individuals were included in the TCR sequencing and HLA analysis.

The junction shows trimming of 4 bases on V and 5 bases on J, plus 13 bases between the germline ends. Including the terminal cysteine and phenylalanine, the CDR3 comprises 13 residues. Only the CDR3 DNA is retained, 39 bases long and in frame from the first base. As encoded in the germline V gene, CDR1 is SGDLS while CDR2 is YYNGEE. Peripheral blood CD8+ and CD4+ T cells from healthy donors, Susac syndrome patients and multiple sclerosis patients were profiled using high-throughput TCR beta sequencing. Recently defined diagnostic criteria for definite or probable disease were met by the Susac syndrome patients. CD8+ TEMRA cells were enriched by FACS, while bulk CD8+ and CD4+ T cells were purified by magnetic negative isolation. Blood was drawn into EDTA tubes, processed within 24 hours, and PBMCs were isolated by density gradient centrifugation. PBMCs intended for TCR sequencing were frozen in liquid nitrogen and were later thawed in a 37 degrees C water bath. Purity of sorted or isolated CD4+, CD8+ and CD8+ TEMRA cells was at least 90%.

A word on this clonotype: The specificity of this receptor is unknown. There are no base qualities to consult, and no much larger clone falls within one base.

Sequencing input: CD8+ T cells from PBMCs. The sequence was collected from a human donor with Susac syndrome. This chain is built from TRBV9 and TRBJ2-7; TRBD2 might be the D gene, on 7 matching bases. The DNA sequence reads TGTGCCAGCAGCCCCGGGGGGCGCGACGAGCAGTACTTC. Translated, this gives CASSPGGRDEQYF.